A single sample is the source of the 4 T cell receptor beta chains below, sequenced in a study of T cell responses to AZD1222 COVID-19 vaccine. The repertoire was sequenced with immunoSEQ multiplex PCR; TCRdb's copy has only in-frame clones and lacks some. The sample has 90,000 to 95,000 clones; roughly 93% are singletons. The sample consisted of peripheral blood, taken on day 0 of AZD1222 vaccination. The source is an adult in good health.

This chain connects TRBV6-5 to TRBJ1-1, with D unclear. The CDR3 spans 13 residues. The germline V gene has CDR1 MNHEY and CDR2 SVGAGI. The germline V and J ends were trimmed by 7 bases and 9 bases, with 18 bases remaining between them. Written as DNA, the CDR3 is TGTGCCAGCACCCCCTCCGTGTGGGGTAAAGCTTTCTTT. Encoded protein: CASTPSVWGKAFF.

The genes are TRBV6-5 and TRBJ2-5, with D perhaps TRBD2 (5 bases). CDR1 is MNHEY, CDR2 SVGAGI, per germline. V was pared by 2 bases and J by 9 bases, with 10 bases between. CDR3 size: 12 residues. The CDR3 DNA sequence: TGTGCCAGCAGTTACCCGGGCGGGTCCCAGTACTTC. Protein sequence: CASSYPGGSQYF.

The V and J genes are TRBV4-2 and TRBJ2-1; 8 nucleotides line up with TRBD2. Germline-derived CDR1 and CDR2 are LGHNA and YNFKEQ. The CDR3 has 15 residues. The J segment lost 11 bases and the V segment lost 1 base, leaving 10 bases of the junction unmatched. The CDR3 loop reads CASSQGGGPAFQQFF. The CDR3 coding sequence is TGTGCCAGCAGCCAAGGCGGGGGGCCGGCTTTTCAGCAGTTCTTC.

The J gene is TRBJ2-3, the V gene TRBV5-5; TRBD1 or TRBD2 may be the D gene (5 bases each). V was pared by 4 bases and J by 9 bases, with 24 bases between. This CDR3 has 16 residues. The germline V gene has CDR1 SGHKS and CDR2 YYEKEE (reference sequence). CDR3 coding DNA: TGTGCCAGCAGCGAATCCGCAGGGAGAGATAGGGCAACGCAGTATTTT. This codes for CASSESAGRDRATQYF. Looking up the rest from reference TRBV5-5 and TRBJ2-3 gives the full variable domain: DAGVTQSPTHLIKTRGQQVTLRCSPISGHKSVSWYQQVLGQGPQFIFQYYEKEERGRGNFPDRFSARQFPNYSSELNVNALLLGDSALYLCASSESAGRDRATQYFGPGTRLTVL.